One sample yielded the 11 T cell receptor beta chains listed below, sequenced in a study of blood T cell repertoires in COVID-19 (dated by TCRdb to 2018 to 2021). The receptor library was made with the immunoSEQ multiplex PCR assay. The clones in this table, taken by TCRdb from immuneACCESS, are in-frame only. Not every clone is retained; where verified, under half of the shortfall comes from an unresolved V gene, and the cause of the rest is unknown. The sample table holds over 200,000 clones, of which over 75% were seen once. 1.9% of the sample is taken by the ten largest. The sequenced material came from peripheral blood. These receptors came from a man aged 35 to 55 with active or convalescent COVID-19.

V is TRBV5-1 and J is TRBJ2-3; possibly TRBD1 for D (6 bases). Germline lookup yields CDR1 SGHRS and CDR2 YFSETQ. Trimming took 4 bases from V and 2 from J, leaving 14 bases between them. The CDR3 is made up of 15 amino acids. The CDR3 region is CASSPGTPLTDTQYF. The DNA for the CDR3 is TGCGCCAGCAGCCCTGGGACACCTCTCACAGATACGCAGTATTTT.

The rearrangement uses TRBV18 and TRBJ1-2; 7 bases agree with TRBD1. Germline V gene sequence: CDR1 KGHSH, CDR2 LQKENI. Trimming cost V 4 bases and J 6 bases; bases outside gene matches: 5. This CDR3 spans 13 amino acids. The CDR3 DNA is TGTGCCAGCTCACTAGGACAGGCCGATGGCTACACCTTC. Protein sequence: CASSLGQADGYTF.

The CDR3 bases are TGTGCCAGCAGCTTAAGTCGGACACGCCAAGAGACCCAGTACTTC. Amino acid sequence: CASSLSRTRQETQYF. The chain is built from TRBV7-2 and TRBJ2-5, with a tentative D call TRBD1 (5 bases). Germline-derived CDR1 and CDR2 are SGHTA and FQGNSA. The ends were cut back, 2 bases at V and 1 base at J, with 11 bases in the middle. CDR3 length: 15 amino acids. The variable domain in full, completed from reference TRBV7-2 and TRBJ2-5, reads GAGVSQSPSNKVTEKGKDVELRCDPISGHTALYWYRQSLGQGLEFLIYFQGNSAPDKSGLPSDRFSAERTGGSVSTLTIQRTQQEDSAVYLCASSLSRTRQETQYFGPGTRLLVL.

The CDR3 DNA reads as TGTGCCAGCAGTTCCCTCTTCGGGACAGTAAATCAGCCCCAGCATTTT. Residues: CASSSLFGTVNQPQHF. J is TRBJ1-5 and V is TRBV28; TRBD1 aligns across 7 bases. The V and J ends lost 4 bases and 4 bases, in that order; junction bases with no gene match: 10. CDR3 length equals 16 residues. Germline-derived CDR1 and CDR2 are MDHEN and SYDVKM.

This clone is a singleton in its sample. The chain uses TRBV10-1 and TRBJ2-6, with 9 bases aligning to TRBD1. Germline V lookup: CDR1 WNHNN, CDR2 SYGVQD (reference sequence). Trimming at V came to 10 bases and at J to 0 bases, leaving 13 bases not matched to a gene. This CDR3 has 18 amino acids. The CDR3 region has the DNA TGCGCCATCACAAACCCGGGACAGGGCTACTCTGGGGCCAACGTCCTGACTTTC. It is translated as CAITNPGQGYSGANVLTF.

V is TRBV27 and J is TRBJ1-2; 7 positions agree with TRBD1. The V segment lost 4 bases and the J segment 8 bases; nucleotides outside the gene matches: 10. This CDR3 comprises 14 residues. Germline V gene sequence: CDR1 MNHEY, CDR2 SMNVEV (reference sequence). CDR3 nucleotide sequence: TGTGCCAGCAGTTCACTTACAGGGGCTCGAGGCTACACCTTC. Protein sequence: CASSSLTGARGYTF.

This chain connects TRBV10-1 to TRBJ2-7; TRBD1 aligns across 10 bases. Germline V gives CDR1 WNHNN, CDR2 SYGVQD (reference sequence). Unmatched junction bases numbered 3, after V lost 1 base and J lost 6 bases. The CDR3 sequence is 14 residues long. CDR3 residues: CASSEWDRGGEQYF. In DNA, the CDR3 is TGCGCCAGCAGTGAGTGGGACAGGGGAGGCGAGCAGTACTTC.

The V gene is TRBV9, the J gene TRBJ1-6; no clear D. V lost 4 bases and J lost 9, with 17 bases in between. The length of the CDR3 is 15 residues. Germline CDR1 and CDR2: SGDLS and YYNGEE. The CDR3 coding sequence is TGTGCCAGCAGCCCCAGTACGGGGATAGGTTCACCCCTCCACTTT. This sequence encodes CASSPSTGIGSPLHF.

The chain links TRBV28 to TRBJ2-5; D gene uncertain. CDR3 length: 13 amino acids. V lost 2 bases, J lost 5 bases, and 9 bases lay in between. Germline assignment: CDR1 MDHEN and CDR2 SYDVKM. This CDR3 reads CASSLGPGETQYF. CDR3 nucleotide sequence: TGTGCCAGCAGTTTAGGCCCCGGGGAGACCCAGTACTTC.

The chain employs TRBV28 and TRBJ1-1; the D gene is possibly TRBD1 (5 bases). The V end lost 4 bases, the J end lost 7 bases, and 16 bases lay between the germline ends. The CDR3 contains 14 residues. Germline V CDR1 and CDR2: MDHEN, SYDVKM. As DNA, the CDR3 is TGTGCCAGCAGTTCCCTCCTAACGGGGGGTGAAGCTTTCTTT. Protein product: CASSSLLTGGEAFF.

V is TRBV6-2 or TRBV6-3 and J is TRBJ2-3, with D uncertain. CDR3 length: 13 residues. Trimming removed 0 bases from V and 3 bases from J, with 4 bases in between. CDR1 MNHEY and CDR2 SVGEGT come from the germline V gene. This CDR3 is CASSYSETDTQYF. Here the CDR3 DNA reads TGTGCCAGCAGTTACTCGGAGACAGATACGCAGTATTTT.